This TCR beta chain originates from a study of neurological immune-mediated disorders. In this sample, this clonotype turned up many times. Germline CDR1 and CDR2: SGHTA and FQGNSA. The CDR3 is 14 residues long. Trimming left V 0 bases short and J 10 bases short, with 10 bases between. One entry per CDR3 protein results from TCRdb running MiXCR on the 5' RACE reads. The top ten clones hold approximately 15% of a sample with about 76,000 distinct CDR3 sequences, 17% of them seen once. This sequence originates from a woman aged 35 to 49 in good health. The V call is TRBV7-2, the J call TRBJ1-6, with D possibly matching TRBD1 (5 bases). Sequencing was performed on PBMCs. The CDR3 protein is CASSLAGARSPLHF. As DNA, the CDR3 is TGTGCCAGCAGCTTAGCCGGGGCACGGTCACCCCTCCACTTT. The whole variable domain, remainder taken from reference TRBV7-2 and TRBJ1-6, is GAGVSQSPSNKVTEKGKDVELRCDPISGHTALYWYRQSLGQGLEFLIYFQGNSAPDKSGLPSDRFSAERTGGSVSTLTIQRTQQEDSAVYLCASSLAGARSPLHFGNGTRLTVT.